This note documents a single T cell receptor beta chain sequence. The antigen remains unidentified. Negative magnetic separation enriched total CD8+ T cells. In each subset, RNA was taken from duplicate vials, each of roughly 150,000 sorted CD8+ T cells. This entry belongs to a study of human CD8 memory T cell subsets. General study points: Estimates computed with Chao1 suggested greater diversity in stem-like memory T cells than in precursor exhausted T cells.

This CDR3 spans 13 amino acids. Germline V lookup: CDR1 MDHEN, CDR2 SYDVKM. TCR beta libraries were made by UMI-labeled 5' RACE. TCRdb reprocessed the 5' RACE reads, keeping one entry per CDR3 protein, no DNA. Recorded for this sample: roughly 10,000 distinct CDR3 sequences. The sequence derives from a human donor in good health. The chain combines TRBV28 with TRBJ2-2; TCRdb lists TRBD1, though no DNA is available to test this call. Source material: CD8+ T cells from PBMCs. The CDR3: CASSFLSSGELFF. The complete variable domain, with remaining parts taken from reference TRBV28 and TRBJ2-2, reads DVKVTQSSRYLVKRTGEKVFLECVQDMDHENMFWYRQDPGLGLRLIYFSYDVKMKEKGDIPEGYSVSREKKERFSLILESASTNQTSMYLCASSFLSSGELFFGEGSRLTVL.